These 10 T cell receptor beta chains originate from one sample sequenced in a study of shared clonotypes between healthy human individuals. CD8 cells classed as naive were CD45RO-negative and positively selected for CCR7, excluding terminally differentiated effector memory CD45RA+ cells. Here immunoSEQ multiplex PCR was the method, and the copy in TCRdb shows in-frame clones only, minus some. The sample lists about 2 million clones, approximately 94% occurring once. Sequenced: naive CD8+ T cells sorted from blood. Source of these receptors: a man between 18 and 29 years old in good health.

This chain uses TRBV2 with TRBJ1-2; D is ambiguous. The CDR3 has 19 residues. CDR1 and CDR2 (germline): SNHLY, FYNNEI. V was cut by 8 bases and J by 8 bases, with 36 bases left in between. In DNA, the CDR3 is TGTGCCAGCGTCCGCAGCCAGATAGGTCCGGAGAAGCTGAGGTACGGCTACACCTTC. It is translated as CASVRSQIGPEKLRYGYTF. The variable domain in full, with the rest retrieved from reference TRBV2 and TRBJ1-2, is EPEVTQTPSHQVTQMGQEVILRCVPISNHLYFYWYRQILGQKVEFLVSFYNNEISEKSEIFDDQFSVERPDGSNFTLKIRSTKLEDSAMYFCASVRSQIGPEKLRYGYTFGSGTRLTVV.

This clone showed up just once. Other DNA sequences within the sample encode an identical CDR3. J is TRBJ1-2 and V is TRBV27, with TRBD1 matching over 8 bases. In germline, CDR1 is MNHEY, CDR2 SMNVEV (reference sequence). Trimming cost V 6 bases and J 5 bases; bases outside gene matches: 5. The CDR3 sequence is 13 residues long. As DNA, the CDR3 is TGTGCCAGCAGCTACCGACAGGGGTATGGCTACACCTTC. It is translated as CASSYRQGYGYTF.

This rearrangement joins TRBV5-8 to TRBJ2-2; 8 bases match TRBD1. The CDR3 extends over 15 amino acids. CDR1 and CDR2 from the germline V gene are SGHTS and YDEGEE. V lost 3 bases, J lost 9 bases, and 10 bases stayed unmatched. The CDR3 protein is CASSSSDRVLRELFF. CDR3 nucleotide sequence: TGTGCCAGCAGCTCATCGGACAGGGTGTTAAGGGAGCTGTTTTTT.

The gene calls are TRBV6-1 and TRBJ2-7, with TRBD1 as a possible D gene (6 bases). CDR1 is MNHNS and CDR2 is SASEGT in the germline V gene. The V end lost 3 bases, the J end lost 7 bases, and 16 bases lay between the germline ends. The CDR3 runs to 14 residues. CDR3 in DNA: TGTGCCAGCAGTGACCGAAACAGGGTGGGGGAGCAGTACTTC. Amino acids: CASSDRNRVGEQYF.

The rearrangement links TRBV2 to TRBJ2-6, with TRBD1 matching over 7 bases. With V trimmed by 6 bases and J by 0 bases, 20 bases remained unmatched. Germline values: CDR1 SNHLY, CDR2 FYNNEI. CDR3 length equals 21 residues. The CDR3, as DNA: TGTGCCAGCAGCCTGCGCTTTGAAGCCGGGACAGAAACCTCTGGGGCCAACGTCCTGACTTTC. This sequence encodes CASSLRFEAGTETSGANVLTF.

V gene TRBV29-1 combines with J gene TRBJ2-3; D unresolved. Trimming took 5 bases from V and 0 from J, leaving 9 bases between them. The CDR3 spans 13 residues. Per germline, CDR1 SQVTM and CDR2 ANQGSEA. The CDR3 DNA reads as TGCAGCGTTCCCATATCCAGCACAGATACGCAGTATTTT. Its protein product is CSVPISSTDTQYF.

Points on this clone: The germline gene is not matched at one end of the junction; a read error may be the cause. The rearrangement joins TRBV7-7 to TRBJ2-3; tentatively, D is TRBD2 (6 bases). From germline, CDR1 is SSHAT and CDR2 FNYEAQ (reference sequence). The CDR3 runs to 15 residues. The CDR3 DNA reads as TGTGCTAGCAGCCGGGACTCGCCCCCGGGAGATACGCAGTATTTT. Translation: CASSRDSPPGDTQYF.

Here the CDR3 DNA reads TGTGCCAGCTACTCCACGGTGAGCGGGGGTACCTACGAGCAGTACTTC. Protein: CASYSTVSGGTYEQYF. The V and J genes are TRBV2 and TRBJ2-7; 8 bases align to TRBD2. Germline lookup yields CDR1 SNHLY and CDR2 FYNNEI. Losses at the gene ends were 8 bases for V and 2 bases for J; bases not matched to a gene: 14. This CDR3 has 16 amino acids.

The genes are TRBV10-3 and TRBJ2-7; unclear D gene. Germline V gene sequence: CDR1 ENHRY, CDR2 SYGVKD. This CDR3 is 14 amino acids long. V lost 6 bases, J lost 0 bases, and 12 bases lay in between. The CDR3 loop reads CAISKQGPSYEQYF. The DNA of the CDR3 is TGTGCCATCAGCAAACAAGGGCCCTCCTACGAGCAGTACTTC.

The CDR3 DNA follows: TGTGCCAGCAGCCTAGCCGGGACTAGCGGGAATACGCAGTATTTT. Its protein is CASSLAGTSGNTQYF. The rearrangement uses TRBV6-1 and TRBJ2-3, with TRBD2 identical over 13 bases. The germline gives CDR1 MNHNS, CDR2 SASEGT. The CDR3 has 15 residues. The V and J ends lost 6 bases and 7 bases, in that order; junction bases with no gene match: 7.